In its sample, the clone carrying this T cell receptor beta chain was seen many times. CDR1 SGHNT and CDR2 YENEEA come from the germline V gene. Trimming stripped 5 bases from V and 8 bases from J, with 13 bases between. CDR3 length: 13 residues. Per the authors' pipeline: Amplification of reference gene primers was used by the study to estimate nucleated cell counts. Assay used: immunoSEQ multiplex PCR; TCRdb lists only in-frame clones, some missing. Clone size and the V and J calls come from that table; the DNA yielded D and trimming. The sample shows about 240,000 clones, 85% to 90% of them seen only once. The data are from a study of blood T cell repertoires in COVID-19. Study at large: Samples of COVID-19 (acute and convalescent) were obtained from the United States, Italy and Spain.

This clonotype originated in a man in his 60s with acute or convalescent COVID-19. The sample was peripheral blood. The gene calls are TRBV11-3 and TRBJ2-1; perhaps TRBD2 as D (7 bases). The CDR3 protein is CASSGGASDEQFF. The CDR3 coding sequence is TGTGCCAGCAGCGGGGGGGCAAGCGATGAGCAGTTCTTC.